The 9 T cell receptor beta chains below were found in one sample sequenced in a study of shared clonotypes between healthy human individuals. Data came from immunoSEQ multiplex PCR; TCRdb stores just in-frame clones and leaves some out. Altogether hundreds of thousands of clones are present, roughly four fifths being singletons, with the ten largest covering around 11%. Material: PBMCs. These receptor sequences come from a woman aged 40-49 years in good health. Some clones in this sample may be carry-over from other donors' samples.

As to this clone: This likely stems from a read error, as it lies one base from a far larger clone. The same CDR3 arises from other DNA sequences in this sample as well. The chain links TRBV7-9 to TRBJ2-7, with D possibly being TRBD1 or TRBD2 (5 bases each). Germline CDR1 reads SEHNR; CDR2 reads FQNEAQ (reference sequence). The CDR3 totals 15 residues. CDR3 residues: CASSLVRAGTYEQYF. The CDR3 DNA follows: TGTGCCAGCAGTTTAGTTCGGGCAGGGACGTACGAGCAGTACTTC.

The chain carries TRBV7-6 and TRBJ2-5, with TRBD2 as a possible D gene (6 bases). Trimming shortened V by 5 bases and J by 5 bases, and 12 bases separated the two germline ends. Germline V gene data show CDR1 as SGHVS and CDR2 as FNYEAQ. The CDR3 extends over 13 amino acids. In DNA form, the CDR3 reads TGTGCCAGCAGCCGAACTGGGGGGGAGACCCAGTACTTC. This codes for CASSRTGGETQYF. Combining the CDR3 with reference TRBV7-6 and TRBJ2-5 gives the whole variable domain GAGVSQSPRYKVTKRGQDVALRCDPISGHVSLYWYRQALGQGPEFLTYFNYEAQQDKSGLPNDRFSAERPEGSISTLTIQRTEQRDSAMYRCASSRTGGETQYFGPGTRLLVL.

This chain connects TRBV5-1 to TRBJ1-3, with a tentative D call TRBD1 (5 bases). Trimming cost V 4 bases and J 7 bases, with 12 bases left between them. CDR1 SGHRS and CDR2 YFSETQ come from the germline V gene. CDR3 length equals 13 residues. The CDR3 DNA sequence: TGCGCCAGCAGCCCGGGGCAGACGAACACCATATATTTT. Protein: CASSPGQTNTIYF.

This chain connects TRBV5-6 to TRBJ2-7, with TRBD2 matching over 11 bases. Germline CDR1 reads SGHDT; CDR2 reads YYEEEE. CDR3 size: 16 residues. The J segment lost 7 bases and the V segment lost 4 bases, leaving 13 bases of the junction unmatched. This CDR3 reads CASSRGLAGTLGEQYF. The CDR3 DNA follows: TGTGCCAGCAGCCGCGGACTAGCGGGCACCCTGGGTGAGCAGTACTTC.

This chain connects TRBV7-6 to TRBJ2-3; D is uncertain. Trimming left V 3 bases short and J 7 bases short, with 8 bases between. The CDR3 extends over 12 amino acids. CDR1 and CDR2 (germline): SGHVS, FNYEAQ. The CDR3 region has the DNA TGTGCCAGCAGCTTCGCTTTGAATACGCAGTATTTT. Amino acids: CASSFALNTQYF.

CDR3 amino acids: CASRTRVSSNQPQHF. CDR3 nucleotide sequence: TGCGCCAGCAGGACCAGGGTCAGTAGCAATCAGCCCCAGCATTTT. The chain couples TRBV4-1 to TRBJ1-5; D might be TRBD1 (5 bases). Germline V gene sequence: CDR1 MGHRA, CDR2 YSYEKL. The CDR3 consists of 15 residues. Trimming stripped 6 bases from V and 0 bases from J, with 12 bases between.

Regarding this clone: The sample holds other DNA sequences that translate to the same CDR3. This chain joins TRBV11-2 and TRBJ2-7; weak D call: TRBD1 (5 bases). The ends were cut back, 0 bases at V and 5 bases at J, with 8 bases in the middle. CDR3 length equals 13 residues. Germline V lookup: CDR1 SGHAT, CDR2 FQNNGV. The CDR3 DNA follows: TGTGCCAGCAGCTTAGATCAGGGTGACGAGCAGTACTTC. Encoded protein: CASSLDQGDEQYF.

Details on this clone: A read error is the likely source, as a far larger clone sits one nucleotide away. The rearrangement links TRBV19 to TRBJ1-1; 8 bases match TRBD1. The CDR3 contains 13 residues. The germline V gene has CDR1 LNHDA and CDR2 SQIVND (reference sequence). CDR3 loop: CACSLQGASLTFF. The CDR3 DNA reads TGTGCCTGTAGTCTCCAGGGGGCGAGTTTGACTTTCTTT.

DNA for the CDR3: TGTGCCAGCAGGCGGGAGTGGGCAGATACGCAGTATTTT. Protein: CASRREWADTQYF. This chain connects TRBV7-8 to TRBJ2-3; the match to TRBD2 covers 7 bases. The trim removed 6 bases at V and 4 bases at J, leaving 4 bases unmatched. CDR1 and CDR2 (germline): SGHVS, FQNEAQ. The CDR3 sequence is 13 residues long.